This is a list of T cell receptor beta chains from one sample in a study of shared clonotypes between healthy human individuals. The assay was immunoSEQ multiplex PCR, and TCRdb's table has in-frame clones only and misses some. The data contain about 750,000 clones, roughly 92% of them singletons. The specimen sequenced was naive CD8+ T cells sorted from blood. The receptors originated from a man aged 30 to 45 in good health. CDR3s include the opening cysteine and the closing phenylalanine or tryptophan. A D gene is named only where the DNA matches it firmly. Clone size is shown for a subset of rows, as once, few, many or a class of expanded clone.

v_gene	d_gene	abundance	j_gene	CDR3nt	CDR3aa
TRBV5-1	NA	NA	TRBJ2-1	TGCGCCAGCAGCTCCCCCGGGATAACGGGCCATGAGCAGTTCTTC	CASSSPGITGHEQFF
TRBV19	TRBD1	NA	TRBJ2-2	TGTGCCAGTAGTCTCGGACAGGGGCTTTACACCGGGGAGCTGTTTTTT	CASSLGQGLYTGELFF
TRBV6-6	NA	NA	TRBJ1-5	TGTGCCAGCAGTTACTCGCCAGGGGCGCAGCCCCAGCATTTT	CASSYSPGAQPQHF
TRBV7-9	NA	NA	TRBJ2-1	TGTGCCAGCAATAACCAGCGGTACCACTCCTACAATGAGCAGTTCTTC	CASNNQRYHSYNEQFF
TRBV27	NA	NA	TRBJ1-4	TGTGCCAGCAGTTTAAGACAGGCTGCAACTAATGAAAAACTGTTTTTT	CASSLRQAATNEKLFF
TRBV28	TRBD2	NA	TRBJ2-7	TGTGCCAGCAGTCCCGACCTACTAGCGGGGCGGGACGAGCAGTACTTC	CASSPDLLAGRDEQYF
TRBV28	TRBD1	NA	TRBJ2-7	TGTGCCAGCAAACCGGGACAGAGCTCCTACGAGCAGTACTTC	CASKPGQSSYEQYF
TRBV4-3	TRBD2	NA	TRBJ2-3	TGCGCCAGCAGCCAAGAACTAGCGGACCTCACAGATACGCAGTATTTT	CASSQELADLTDTQYF
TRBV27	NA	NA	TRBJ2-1	TGTGCCAGCAGTTCTCCCACCTGGGGTGAGCAGTTCTTC	CASSSPTWGEQFF
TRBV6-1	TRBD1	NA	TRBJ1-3	TGTGCCAGCAGTGAAGTGTTACAGGGGGGTCCCGGAAACACCATATATTTT	CASSEVLQGGPGNTIYF
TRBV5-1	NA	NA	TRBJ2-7	TGCGCCAGCAGCTTGAGTGCCCCCTACGAGCAGTACTTC	CASSLSAPYEQYF
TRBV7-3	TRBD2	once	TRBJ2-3	TGTGCCAGCAGCGATCTAGCGGAGAGCACAGATACGCAGTATTTT	CASSDLAESTDTQYF
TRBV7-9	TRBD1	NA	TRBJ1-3	TGTGCCAGCAGCCCCAGCAATGACAGGGAATCTGGAAACACCATATATTTT	CASSPSNDRESGNTIYF
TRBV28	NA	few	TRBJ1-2	TGTGCCAGCACCATAGCCGGTGGCTACACCTTC	CASTIAGGYTF
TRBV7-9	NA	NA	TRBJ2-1	TGTGCCAGCCTAGGGGAGGGACAGTACAATGAGCAGTTCTTC	CASLGEGQYNEQFF
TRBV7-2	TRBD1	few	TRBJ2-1	TGTGCCAGCAGCCTAGACAGGGGGTACGACAATGAGCAGTTCTTC	CASSLDRGYDNEQFF
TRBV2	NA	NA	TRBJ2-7	TGTGCCAGCAGTGAACTAGCAAGCTCCTACGAGCAGTACTTC	CASSELASSYEQYF
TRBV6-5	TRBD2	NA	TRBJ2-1	TGTGCCAGCAGCAGGGTGACTAGCTCAGTAAATGAGCAGTTCTTC	CASSRVTSSVNEQFF
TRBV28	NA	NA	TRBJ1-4	TGTGCCAGCAGTTTCCCGGAAGTTAATGAAAAACTGTTTTTT	CASSFPEVNEKLFF
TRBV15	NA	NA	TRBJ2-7	TGTGCCACCAGCAGAGATGGGGCGGACAACTACGAGCAGTACTTC	CATSRDGADNYEQYF
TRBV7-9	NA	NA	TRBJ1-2	TGTGCCAGCAGCTCAAGAGGCCTTGTCGATGGCTACACCTTC	CASSSRGLVDGYTF
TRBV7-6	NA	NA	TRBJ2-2	TGTGCCAGCAGCTTAGTTGCAGGCACCGGGGAGCTGTTTTTT	CASSLVAGTGELFF
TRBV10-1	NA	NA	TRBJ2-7	TGCGCCAGCAGTGGTGGTGGCGAGCAGTACTTC	CASSGGGEQYF
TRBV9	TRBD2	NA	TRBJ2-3	TGTGCCAGCAGCGATAGCGGGACTAGCACAGATACGCAGTATTTT	CASSDSGTSTDTQYF
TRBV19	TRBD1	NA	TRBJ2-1	TGTGCCAGTAGTTGGGCAGGGGGCCACAATGAGCAGTTCTTC	CASSWAGGHNEQFF
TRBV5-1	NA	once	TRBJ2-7	TGCGCCAGCAGCTTGGTCGGCAGGCCGGGGTACGAGCAGTACTTC	CASSLVGRPGYEQYF
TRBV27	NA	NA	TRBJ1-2	TGTGCCAGCAGTTTATTTAAGGGGCACCCAGACTATGGCTACACCTTC	CASSLFKGHPDYGYTF
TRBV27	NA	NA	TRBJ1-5	TGTGCCAGCAGTTCCGGGAGGTCTAATAATCAGCCCCAGCATTTT	CASSSGRSNNQPQHF
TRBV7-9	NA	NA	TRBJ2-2	TGTGCCAGCAGCCCCCGGGTGGGACGGAAGAACACCGGGGAGCTGTTTTTT	CASSPRVGRKNTGELFF
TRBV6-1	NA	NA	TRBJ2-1	TGTGCCAGCAGTGTCCGGCAGGGGTACAATGAGCAGTTCTTC	CASSVRQGYNEQFF
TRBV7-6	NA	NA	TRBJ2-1	TGTGCCAGCAGCTTAGAGGACAGCTACAATGAGCAGTTCTTC	CASSLEDSYNEQFF
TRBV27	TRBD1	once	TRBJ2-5	TGTGCCAGCAGCTTGGGTGAACAGGGGCCCTCGGGCCCTAGGTACTTC	CASSLGEQGPSGPRYF
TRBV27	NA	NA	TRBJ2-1	TGTGCCAGCAGTCTCCGAACCGATAACAGGGTACAGTTCTTC	CASSLRTDNRVQFF
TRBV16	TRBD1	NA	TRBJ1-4	TGTGCCAGCAGCCAGTATCAGGGGGCAGGTGAAAAACTGTTTTTT	CASSQYQGAGEKLFF
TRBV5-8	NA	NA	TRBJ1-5	TGTGCCAGCAGCTTGGGTCCAGGGCGGGGTCAGCCCCAGCATTTT	CASSLGPGRGQPQHF
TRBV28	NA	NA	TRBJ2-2	TGTGCCAGCAGCTTCACCGGGGAGCTGTTTTTT	CASSFTGELFF
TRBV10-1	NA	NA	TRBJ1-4	TGCGCCAGCAGTGATACCGGAGAAAAACTGTTTTTT	CASSDTGEKLFF
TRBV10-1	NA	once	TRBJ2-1	TGCGCCAGCAGTGAGTCGTGGGGGAACGGCAATGAGCAGTTCTTC	CASSESWGNGNEQFF
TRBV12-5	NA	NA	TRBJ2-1	TGTGCTAGTGGGTACTACAATGAGCAGTTCTTC	CASGYYNEQFF
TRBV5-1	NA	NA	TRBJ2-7	TGCGCCAGCAGCTTGGATTTCTACTACGAGCAGTACTTC	CASSLDFYYEQYF